Listed below are T cell receptor beta chains from one sample, sequenced in a study of vaccination and CD4 T cells after COVID-19. TCRdb called the PCR reads again in MiXCR, with one record for every CDR3 protein. Seen here are about 14,000 distinct CDR3 sequences, about 60% observed once, and the top ten hold roughly 6.2%. These TCRs are of unknown antigen specificity. Sequencing was done on a sample of CD4+ T cells from blood, cultured in vitro. All receptors come from a human donor who had recovered from COVID-19. CDR3s include the opening cysteine and the closing phenylalanine or tryptophan. The D gene is left open where the match is weak. The size entry is marked missing in some rows and otherwise reads once, few, many or a size class.

DNA	CDR3	J	V	size	D
TGTGCCAGCAGCTTAAAAGGGCAGGGTCAGCCCCAGCATTTT	CASSLKGQGQPQHF	TRBJ1-5	TRBV7-9	.	.
TGTGCCAGCAAGACTGAAGTTTTCTACAATGAGCAGTTCTTC	CASKTEVFYNEQFF	TRBJ2-1	TRBV2	once	.
TGTGCCAGCAGTCGGGATTCGACCTATGGCTACACCTTC	CASSRDSTYGYTF	TRBJ1-2	TRBV27	.	.
TGCAGCGCCCCCGGGGAGCTAGCGGGAGGGCCGAGTAAGACCCAGTACTTC	CSAPGELAGGPSKTQYF	TRBJ2-5	TRBV29-1	.	TRBD2
TGTGCCAGCAGGCGGATCGTCCAAGAGACCCAGTACTTC	CASRRIVQETQYF	TRBJ2-5	TRBV6-1	once	.
TGCAGTGCTATAGACCATACGCGGCCAGGCCCCTACTACGAGCAGTACTTC	CSAIDHTRPGPYYEQYF	TRBJ2-7	TRBV20-1	.	.
TGTGCCAGCAGTGTGGGGCTAGCGGGAGAAGGAGGGAAAGAGACCCAGTACTTC	CASSVGLAGEGGKETQYF	TRBJ2-5	TRBV6-1	once	TRBD2
TGTGCCAGCAGTGAGTTTTTCGGGACTACCCCATACAATGAGCAGTTCTTC	CASSEFFGTTPYNEQFF	TRBJ2-1	TRBV6-4	once	TRBD2
TGTGCCAGCAGCTTAAACCTACGGACTAGCGGATACAATGAGCAGTTCTTC	CASSLNLRTSGYNEQFF	TRBJ2-1	TRBV7-3	.	TRBD2
TGCGCCAGCAGCTTGGGGGGGGTCAGCTACGAGCAGTACTTC	CASSLGGVSYEQYF	TRBJ2-7	TRBV5-1	.	.
TGTGCCGAATTACCGGGACAGGCTGGGTGGGGGGGCAATCAGCCCCAGCATTTT	CAELPGQAGWGGNQPQHF	TRBJ1-5	TRBV7-3	few	TRBD1
TGTGCCAGCAGCTTATTCTTCGCGGCAGGGACTCGAGATACGCAGTATTTT	CASSLFFAAGTRDTQYF	TRBJ2-3	TRBV7-2	.	.
TGTGCCACCTCAGCTCCCCTCTCTGGGGCCAACGTCCTGACTTTC	CATSAPLSGANVLTF	TRBJ2-6	TRBV24-1	.	.
TGTGCCAGCAGTCCTCCGACAGGGAGGATTATCAATGAGCAGTTCTTC	CASSPPTGRIINEQFF	TRBJ2-1	TRBV28	once	.
TGTGCCAGCAGTGAAGGCTCGTCGGCCACTGAAGCTTTCTTT	CASSEGSSATEAFF	TRBJ1-1	TRBV6-1	once	.
TGTGCCAGCAGTTTTGTGGGTTTTAGTGGCTACACCTTC	CASSFVGFSGYTF	TRBJ1-2	TRBV27	.	.
TGTGCCAGCAGCTTAGCTTTCGGACCCACAGATACGCAGTATTTT	CASSLAFGPTDTQYF	TRBJ2-3	TRBV7-2	once	.
TGTGCCAGCAGCAGGACCCAGCAAGAGACCCAGTACTTC	CASSRTQQETQYF	TRBJ2-5	TRBV7-9	.	.
TGCGCCAGCAGCCGGGGCCGGATGGATGGCTACACCTTC	CASSRGRMDGYTF	TRBJ1-2	TRBV4-1	.	.
TGTGCCAGTAGTCCCCGCTTTGGGGCGGGCAATCAGCCCCAGCATTTT	CASSPRFGAGNQPQHF	TRBJ1-5	TRBV19	.	.
TGCAGTGCTAGAGGCCTAGCGGGAGACAATGAGCAGTTCTTC	CSARGLAGDNEQFF	TRBJ2-1	TRBV20-1	.	TRBD2
TGTGCCAGCAGTTTGCGACCACAAGAGACCCAGTACTTC	CASSLRPQETQYF	TRBJ2-5	TRBV27	.	.
TGTGCCAGCAGCTTAATGATCTCCAGGGAGGGAAATCAGCCCCAGCATTTT	CASSLMISREGNQPQHF	TRBJ1-5	TRBV7-3	.	.
TGTGCCAGCATAAGGGGCGTGGGTGAAAAACTGTTTTTT	CASIRGVGEKLFF	TRBJ1-4	TRBV28	.	.
TGTGCCAGCAACGGGGGAGCCAAAAACATTCAGTACTTC	CASNGGAKNIQYF	TRBJ2-4	TRBV7-9	.	.
TGTGCCTTTCAACTCACCGGGACAGGGGGCACTCATGGCTACACCTTC	CAFQLTGTGGTHGYTF	TRBJ1-2	TRBV30	few	TRBD1
TGCAGTGCTAAAACCCCCCCTTCAGATACGCAGTATTTT	CSAKTPPSDTQYF	TRBJ2-3	TRBV20-1	.	.
TGTGCCAGTAGTATAGAGGCAGGGCTGAAGCCCCAGCATTTT	CASSIEAGLKPQHF	TRBJ1-5	TRBV19	.	.
TGCGCCAGCAGCTATCTTCCCCGGGGGCCGATGGATTCACCCCTCCACTTT	CASSYLPRGPMDSPLHF	TRBJ1-6	TRBV5-1	.	.
TGTGCCAGCAGCTTAGGCCCCGGAGGGCTCGAGCAGTACTTC	CASSLGPGGLEQYF	TRBJ2-7	TRBV7-2	.	.
TGTGCCAGCAGGTCAGAGTGGGGACTAGCGGGAGATGAGCAGTTCTTC	CASRSEWGLAGDEQFF	TRBJ2-1	TRBV6-1	few	TRBD2
TGTGCCAGTAGTAAAGGCCAGACAGTCTTCGAAGCTTTCTTT	CASSKGQTVFEAFF	TRBJ1-1	TRBV19	.	.
TGTGCCAGCAGCTCCACCGGGACAGTTGATTCACCCCTCCACTTT	CASSSTGTVDSPLHF	TRBJ1-6	TRBV7-2	.	TRBD1
TGTGCCAGCAGCAATAGACAGGGGCGAGATGGCTACACCTTC	CASSNRQGRDGYTF	TRBJ1-2	TRBV7-3	.	TRBD1
TGTGCCTGGAGTGTACAAGGGGGCGATGGCTACACCTTC	CAWSVQGGDGYTF	TRBJ1-2	TRBV30	.	TRBD1
TGCGCCAGCAGGGGGGGGGGTTCGGACACCAACTATGGCTACACCTTC	CASRGGGSDTNYGYTF	TRBJ1-2	TRBV5-1	.	.
TGTGCCACCTCCAATGGACAGGCGAGTGGCTATGGCTACACCTTC	CATSNGQASGYGYTF	TRBJ1-2	TRBV24-1	.	TRBD1
TGCGCCAGCAGCGAGGGACAGCCCTATGGCTACACCTTC	CASSEGQPYGYTF	TRBJ1-2	TRBV5-1	.	TRBD1
TGTGCCAGCAGTTACTCGACACGAGGGGAGGGATACGAGCAGTACTTC	CASSYSTRGEGYEQYF	TRBJ2-7	TRBV6-2/TRBV6-3	.	TRBD2